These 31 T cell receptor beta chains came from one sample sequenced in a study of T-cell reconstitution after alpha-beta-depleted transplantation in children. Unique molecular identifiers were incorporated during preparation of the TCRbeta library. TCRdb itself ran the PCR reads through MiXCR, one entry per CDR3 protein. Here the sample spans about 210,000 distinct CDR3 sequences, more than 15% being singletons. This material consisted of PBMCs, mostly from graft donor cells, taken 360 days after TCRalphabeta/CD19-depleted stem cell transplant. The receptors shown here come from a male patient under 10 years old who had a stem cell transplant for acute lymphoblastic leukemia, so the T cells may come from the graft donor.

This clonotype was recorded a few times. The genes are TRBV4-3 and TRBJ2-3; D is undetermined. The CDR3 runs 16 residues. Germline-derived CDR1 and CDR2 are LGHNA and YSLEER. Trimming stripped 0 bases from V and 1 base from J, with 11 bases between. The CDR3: CASSQDPKLRTDTQYF. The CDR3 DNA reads TGCGCCAGCAGCCAAGACCCGAAACTTCGCACAGATACGCAGTATTTT.

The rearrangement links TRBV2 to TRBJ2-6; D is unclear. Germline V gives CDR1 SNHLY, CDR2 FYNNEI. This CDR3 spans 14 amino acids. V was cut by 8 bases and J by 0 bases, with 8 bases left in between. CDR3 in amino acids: CASVEDSGANVLTF. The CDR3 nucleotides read TGTGCCAGCGTTGAAGACTCTGGGGCCAACGTCCTGACTTTC.

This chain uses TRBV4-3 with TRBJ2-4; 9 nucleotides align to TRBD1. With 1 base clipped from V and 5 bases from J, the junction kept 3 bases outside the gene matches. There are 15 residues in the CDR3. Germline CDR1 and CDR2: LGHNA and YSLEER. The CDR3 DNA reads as TGCGCCAGCAGCCAAGGGACAGGGGCGGAAAACATTCAGTACTTC. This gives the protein CASSQGTGAENIQYF.

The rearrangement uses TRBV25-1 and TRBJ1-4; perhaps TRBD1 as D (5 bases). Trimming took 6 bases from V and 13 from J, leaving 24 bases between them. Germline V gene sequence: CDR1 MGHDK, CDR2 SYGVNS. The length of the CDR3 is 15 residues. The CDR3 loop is CASSSWIVEGQGLFF. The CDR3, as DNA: TGTGCCAGCAGCTCCTGGATTGTTGAAGGCCAGGGACTGTTTTTT.

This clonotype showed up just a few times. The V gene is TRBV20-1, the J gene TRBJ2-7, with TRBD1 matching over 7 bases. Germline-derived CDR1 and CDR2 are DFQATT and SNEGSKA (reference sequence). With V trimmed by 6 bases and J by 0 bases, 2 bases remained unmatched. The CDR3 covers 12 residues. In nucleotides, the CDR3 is TGCAGTGCCGACAGGGACTCCTACGAGCAGTACTTC. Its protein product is CSADRDSYEQYF.

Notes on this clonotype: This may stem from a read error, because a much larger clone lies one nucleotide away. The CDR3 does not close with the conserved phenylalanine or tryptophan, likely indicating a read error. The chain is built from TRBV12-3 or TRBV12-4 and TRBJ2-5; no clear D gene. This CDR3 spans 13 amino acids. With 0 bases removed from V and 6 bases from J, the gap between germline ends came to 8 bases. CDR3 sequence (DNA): TGTGCCAGCAGTTTAGCCGTAGTGAAGACCCAGTACTCC. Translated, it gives CASSLAVVKTQYS.

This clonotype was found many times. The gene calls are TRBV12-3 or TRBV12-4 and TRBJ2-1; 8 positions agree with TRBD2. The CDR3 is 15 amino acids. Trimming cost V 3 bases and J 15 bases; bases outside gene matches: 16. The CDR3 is CASSFDVAGRGTPFF. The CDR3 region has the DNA TGTGCCAGCAGTTTTGATGTAGCGGGGCGAGGAACCCCGTTCTTC.

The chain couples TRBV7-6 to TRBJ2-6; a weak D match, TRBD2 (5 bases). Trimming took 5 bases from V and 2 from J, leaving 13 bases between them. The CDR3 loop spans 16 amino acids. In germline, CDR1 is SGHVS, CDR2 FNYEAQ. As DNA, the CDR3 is TGTGCCAGCAGCGGCGGGTTAGTTGCTGGGGCCAACGTCCTGACTTTC. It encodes CASSGGLVAGANVLTF. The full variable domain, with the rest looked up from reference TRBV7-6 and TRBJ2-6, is GAGVSQSPRYKVTKRGQDVALRCDPISGHVSLYWYRQALGQGPEFLTYFNYEAQQDKSGLPNDRFSAERPEGSISTLTIQRTEQRDSAMYRCASSGGLVAGANVLTFGAGSRLTVL.

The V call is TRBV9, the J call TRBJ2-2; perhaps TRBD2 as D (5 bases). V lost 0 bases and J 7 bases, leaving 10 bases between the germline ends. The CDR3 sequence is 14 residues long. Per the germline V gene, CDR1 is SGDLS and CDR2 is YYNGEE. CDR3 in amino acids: CASSVEVGVGELFF. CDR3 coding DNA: TGTGCCAGCAGCGTAGAGGTCGGGGTCGGGGAGCTGTTTTTT.

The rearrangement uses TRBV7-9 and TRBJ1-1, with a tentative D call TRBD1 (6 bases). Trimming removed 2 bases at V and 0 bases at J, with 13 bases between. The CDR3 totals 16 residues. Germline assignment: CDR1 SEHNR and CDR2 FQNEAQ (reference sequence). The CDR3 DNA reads TGTGCCAGCAGCTTAATCCCTGGACAGATGAACACTGAAGCTTTCTTT. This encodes CASSLIPGQMNTEAFF.

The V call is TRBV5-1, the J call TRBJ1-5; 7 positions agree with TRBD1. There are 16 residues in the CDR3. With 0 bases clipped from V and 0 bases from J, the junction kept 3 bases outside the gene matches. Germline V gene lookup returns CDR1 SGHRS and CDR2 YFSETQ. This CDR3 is CASSLEGANSNQPQHF. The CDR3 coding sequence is TGCGCCAGCAGCTTGGAGGGGGCAAATAGCAATCAGCCCCAGCATTTT. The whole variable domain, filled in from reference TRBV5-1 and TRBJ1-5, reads KAGVTQTPRYLIKTRGQQVTLSCSPISGHRSVSWYQQTPGQGLQFLFEYFSETQRNKGNFPGRFSGRQFSNSRSEMNVSTLELGDSALYLCASSLEGANSNQPQHFGDGTRLSIL.

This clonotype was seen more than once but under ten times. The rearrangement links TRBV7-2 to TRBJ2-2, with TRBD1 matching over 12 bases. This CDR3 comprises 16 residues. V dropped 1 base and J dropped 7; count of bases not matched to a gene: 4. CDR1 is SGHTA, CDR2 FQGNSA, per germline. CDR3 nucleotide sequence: TGTGCCAGCAGCTTAGGGGGACAGGGGGCTGTCGGGGAGCTGTTTTTT. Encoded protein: CASSLGGQGAVGELFF. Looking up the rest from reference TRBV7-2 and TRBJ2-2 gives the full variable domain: GAGVSQSPSNKVTEKGKDVELRCDPISGHTALYWYRQSLGQGLEFLIYFQGNSAPDKSGLPSDRFSAERTGGSVSTLTIQRTQQEDSAVYLCASSLGGQGAVGELFFGEGSRLTVL.

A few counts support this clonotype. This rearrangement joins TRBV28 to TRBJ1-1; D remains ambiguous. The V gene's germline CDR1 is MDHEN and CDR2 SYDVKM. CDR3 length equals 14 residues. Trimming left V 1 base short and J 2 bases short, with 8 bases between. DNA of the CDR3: TGTGCCAGCAGTTTATCAGGTGCTAACACTGAAGCTTTCTTT. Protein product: CASSLSGANTEAFF.

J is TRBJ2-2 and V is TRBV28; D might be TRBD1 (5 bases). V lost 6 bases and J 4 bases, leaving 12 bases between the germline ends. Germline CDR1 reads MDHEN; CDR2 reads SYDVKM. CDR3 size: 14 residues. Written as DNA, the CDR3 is TGTGCCAGCAGCAACAGGAAGGCCACCGGGGAGCTGTTTTTT. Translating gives CASSNRKATGELFF.

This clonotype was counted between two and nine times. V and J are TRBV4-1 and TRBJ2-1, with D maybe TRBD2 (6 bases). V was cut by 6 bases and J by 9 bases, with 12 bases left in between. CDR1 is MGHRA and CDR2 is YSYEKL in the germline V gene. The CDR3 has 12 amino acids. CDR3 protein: CASRPLAGEQFF. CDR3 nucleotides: TGCGCCAGCAGACCACTAGCCGGTGAGCAGTTCTTC.

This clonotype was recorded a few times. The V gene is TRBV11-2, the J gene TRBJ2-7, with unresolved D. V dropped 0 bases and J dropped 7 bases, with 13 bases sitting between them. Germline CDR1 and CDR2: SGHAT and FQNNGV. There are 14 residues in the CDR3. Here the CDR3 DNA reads TGTGCCAGCAGCTTAGATTTGATCAACGGAGAGCAGTACTTC. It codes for CASSLDLINGEQYF.

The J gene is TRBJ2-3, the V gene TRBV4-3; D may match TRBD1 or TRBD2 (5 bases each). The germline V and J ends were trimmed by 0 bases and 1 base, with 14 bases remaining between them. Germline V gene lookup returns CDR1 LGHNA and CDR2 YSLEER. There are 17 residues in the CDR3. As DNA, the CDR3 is TGCGCCAGCAGCCAAGATCTTGAGGGGTTAGGCACAGATACGCAGTATTTT. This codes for CASSQDLEGLGTDTQYF.

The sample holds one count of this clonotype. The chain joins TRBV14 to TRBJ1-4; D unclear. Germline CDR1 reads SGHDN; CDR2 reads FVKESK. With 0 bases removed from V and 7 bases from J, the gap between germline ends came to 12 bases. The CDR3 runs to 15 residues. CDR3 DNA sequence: TGTGCCAGCAGCCAAGACCACGGGTGGAGTGAAAAACTGTTTTTT. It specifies CASSQDHGWSEKLFF.

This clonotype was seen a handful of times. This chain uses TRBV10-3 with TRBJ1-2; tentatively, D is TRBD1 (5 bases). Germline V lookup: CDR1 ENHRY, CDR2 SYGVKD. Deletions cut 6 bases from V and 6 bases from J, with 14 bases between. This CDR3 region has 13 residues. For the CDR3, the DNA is TGTGCCATCAGGAGGGACGGAGGGCATGGCTACACCTTC. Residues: CAIRRDGGHGYTF.

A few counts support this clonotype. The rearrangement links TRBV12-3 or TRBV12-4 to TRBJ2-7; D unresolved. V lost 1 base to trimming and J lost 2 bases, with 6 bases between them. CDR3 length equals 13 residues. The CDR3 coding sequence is TGTGCCAGCAGTTTAGTAAGGGCCTACGAGCAGTACTTC. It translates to CASSLVRAYEQYF.

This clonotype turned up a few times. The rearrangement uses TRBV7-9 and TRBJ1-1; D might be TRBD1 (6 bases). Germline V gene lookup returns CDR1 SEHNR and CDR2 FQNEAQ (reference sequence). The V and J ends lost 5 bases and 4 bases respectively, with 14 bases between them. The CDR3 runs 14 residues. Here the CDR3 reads CASSLGGKFTEAFF. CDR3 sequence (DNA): TGTGCCAGCAGCCTAGGGGGGAAGTTCACTGAAGCTTTCTTT.

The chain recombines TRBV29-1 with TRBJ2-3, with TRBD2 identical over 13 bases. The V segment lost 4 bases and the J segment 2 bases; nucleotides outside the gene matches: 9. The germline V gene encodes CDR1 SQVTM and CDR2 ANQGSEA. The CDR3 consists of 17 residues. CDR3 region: CSVALRLAGGTTDTQYF. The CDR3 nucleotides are TGCAGCGTTGCCCTAAGACTAGCGGGGGGCACCACAGATACGCAGTATTTT.

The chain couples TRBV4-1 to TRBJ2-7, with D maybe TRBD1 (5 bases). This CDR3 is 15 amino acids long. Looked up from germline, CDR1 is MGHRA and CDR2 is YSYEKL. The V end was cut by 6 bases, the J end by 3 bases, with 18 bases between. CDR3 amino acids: CASSLFSDSFYEQYF. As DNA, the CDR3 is TGCGCCAGCAGTCTGTTCTCAGACAGTTTCTACGAGCAGTACTTC.

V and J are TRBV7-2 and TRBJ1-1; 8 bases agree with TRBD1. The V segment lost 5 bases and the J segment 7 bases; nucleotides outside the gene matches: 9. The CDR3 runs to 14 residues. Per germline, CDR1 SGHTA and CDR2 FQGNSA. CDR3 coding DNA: TGTGCCAGCAGCCAACAGGGGGGAAGGGGTGAAGCTTTCTTT. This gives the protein CASSQQGGRGEAFF.

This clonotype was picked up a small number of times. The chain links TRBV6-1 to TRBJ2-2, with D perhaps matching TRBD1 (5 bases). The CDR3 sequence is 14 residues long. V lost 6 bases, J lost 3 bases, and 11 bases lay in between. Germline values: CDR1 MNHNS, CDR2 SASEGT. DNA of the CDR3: TGTGCCAGCAGCGCCCTGACAGACACCGGGGAGCTGTTTTTT. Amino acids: CASSALTDTGELFF.

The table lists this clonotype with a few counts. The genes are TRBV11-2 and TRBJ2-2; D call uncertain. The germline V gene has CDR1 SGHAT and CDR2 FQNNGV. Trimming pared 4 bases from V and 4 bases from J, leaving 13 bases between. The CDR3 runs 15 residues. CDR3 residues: CASSSPPVATGELFF. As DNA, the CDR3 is TGTGCCAGCAGCTCCCCCCCGGTGGCCACCGGGGAGCTGTTTTTT.

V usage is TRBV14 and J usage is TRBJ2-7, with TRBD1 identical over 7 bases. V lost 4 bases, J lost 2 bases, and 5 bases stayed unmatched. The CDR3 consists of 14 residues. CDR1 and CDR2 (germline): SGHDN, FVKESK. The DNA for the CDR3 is TGTGCCAGCAGCCCTGGGACAGTTACCTACGAGCAGTACTTC. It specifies CASSPGTVTYEQYF.

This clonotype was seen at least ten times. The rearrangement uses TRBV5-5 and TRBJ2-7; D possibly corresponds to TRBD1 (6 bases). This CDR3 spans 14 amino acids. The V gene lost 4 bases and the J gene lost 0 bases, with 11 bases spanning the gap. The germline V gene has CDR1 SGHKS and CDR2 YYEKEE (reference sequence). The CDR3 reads CASSPRDISYEQYF. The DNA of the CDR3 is TGTGCCAGCAGCCCCCGGGACATCTCCTACGAGCAGTACTTC. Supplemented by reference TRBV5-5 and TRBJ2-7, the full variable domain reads DAGVTQSPTHLIKTRGQQVTLRCSPISGHKSVSWYQQVLGQGPQFIFQYYEKEERGRGNFPDRFSARQFPNYSSELNVNALLLGDSALYLCASSPRDISYEQYFGPGTRLTVT.

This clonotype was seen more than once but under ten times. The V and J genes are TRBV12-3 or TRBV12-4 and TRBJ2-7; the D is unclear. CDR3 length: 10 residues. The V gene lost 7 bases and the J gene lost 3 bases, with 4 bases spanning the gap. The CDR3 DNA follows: TGTGCCAGCAAAGGCTACGAGCAGTACTTC. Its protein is CASKGYEQYF.

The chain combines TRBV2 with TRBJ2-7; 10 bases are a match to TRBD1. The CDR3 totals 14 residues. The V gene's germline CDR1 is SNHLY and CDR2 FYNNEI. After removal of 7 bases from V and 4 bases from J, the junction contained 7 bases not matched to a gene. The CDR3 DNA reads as TGTGCCAGCATCAGGGACAGGGGCCCTTACGAGCAGTACTTC. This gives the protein CASIRDRGPYEQYF.

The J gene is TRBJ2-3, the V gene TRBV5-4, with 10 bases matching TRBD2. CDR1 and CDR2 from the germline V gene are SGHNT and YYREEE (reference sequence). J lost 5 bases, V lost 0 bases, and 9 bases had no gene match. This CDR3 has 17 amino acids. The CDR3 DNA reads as TGTGCCAGCAGCTTGGATCCAGCGGGGGGGCTTTTAGATACGCAGTATTTT. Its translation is CASSLDPAGGLLDTQYF.